This T cell receptor (beta chain) is drawn from a study of technical replicates of blood from a handful of donors listed by TCRdb under 2017. At the junction V is shortened by 5 bases and J by 7 bases; bases outside the gene matches: 7. The CDR3 measures 14 amino acids from cysteine to phenylalanine. The only DNA kept is the CDR3, 42 bases in frame from the first base. CDR1 MNHEY and CDR2 SVGAGI are derived from the germline V gene. The method was the immunoSEQ multiplex PCR assay. Not all clones reach the TCRdb copy of this immuneACCESS table, which keeps in-frame sequences only. Checked studies attribute under half of the gap to unresolved V genes and leave the rest unexplained. The sample table contains about 80,000 clones; only one count was recorded for 85% to 95% of them. The ten largest clones take up roughly 0.36% of the sample. In the case of this clone: No cognate antigen has been identified for it. No per-base quality is available; no much larger clone lies one base away.

The sample comprised T cells isolated from PBMCs. The clonotype was recovered from a human donor in good health. The chain was built from TRBV6-5 and TRBJ1-2; 10 central nucleotides agree with TRBD1. The CDR3 has the sequence CASSPWDRGVGYTF. The nucleotides are TGTGCCAGCAGTCCATGGGACAGGGGAGTTGGCTACACCTTC.